This TCR beta chain was found in a study of blood T cell repertoires in COVID-19. Study information: Donors in the United States, Italy and Spain gave samples during acute or convalescent COVID-19. Sample material is recorded as cDNA or gDNA derived from T cells, B-cell-depleted T cells, or PBMCs.

Authors' methods: The authors estimated nucleated cell counts from reference gene primer amplification. Only in-frame clones appear in the TCRdb table, and some are missing; sequencing was by immunoSEQ multiplex PCR. The V and J calls and clone size were taken over from that table, and D and trimming were inferred from the DNA. Of about 360,000 clones listed, 85% to 90% are singletons. The ends lost 3 bases at V and 2 bases at J; junction bases unmatched: 15. Germline CDR1 KGHSH, CDR2 LQKENI. The CDR3 sequence is 18 residues long. The sequence was obtained from a human donor in a cohort sampled during active COVID-19. Sequenced sample: peripheral blood. The V and J genes are TRBV18 and TRBJ2-7, with 8 bases matching TRBD2. The CDR3 coding sequence is TGTGCCAGCTCACCCTCAAGGGTGAGCGGGAGAAAGGCCTACGAGCAGTACTTC. Its protein product is CASSPSRVSGRKAYEQYF.